Below, 10 T cell receptor beta chains from the same sample are listed, as sequenced in a study of T cells expressing NK-cell markers. TCRdb re-called the 5' RACE reads; every CDR3 protein appears as one record, without DNA. The sample has a few hundred thousand distinct CDR3 sequences. Specimen: blood T cells: a sorted CD56 or NKG2C T cell subset, CD4+ or CD8+ T cells, or bulk PBMC T cells (not recorded which). The receptors shown here come from a man between 18 and 29 years old in good health.

This chain's CDR3 is CASSLRSGWAETQYF. V gene TRBV7-2 combines with J gene TRBJ2-5. This CDR3 is built from 15 residues. CDR1 is SGHTA and CDR2 is FQGNSA in the germline V gene.

The genes are TRBV20-1 and TRBJ2-5; TCRdb reports TRBD2, a call that lacks DNA to check it against. The germline CDR1 and CDR2 sequences are DFQATT and SNEGSKA (reference sequence). The CDR3 loop spans 15 amino acids. The CDR3 loop reads CSAGFAGVSRETQYF.

The gene calls are TRBV5-7 and TRBJ1-1. TRBV5-7 carries the ORF label, with uncertain function. The length of the CDR3 is 13 residues. The CDR3 here is CASSRGWNTEAFF.

V usage is TRBV19 and J usage is TRBJ1-1; no DNA is available, so the TRBD1 call from TCRdb remains unchecked. Germline V gene data show CDR1 as LNHDA and CDR2 as SQIVND (reference sequence). The CDR3 is 15 residues long. This chain's CDR3 is CASGPGTGGRTEAFF.

V gene TRBV7-2 combines with J gene TRBJ2-1; TCRdb outputs TRBD2, but without DNA this stays unchecked. CDR1 and CDR2 from the germline V gene are SGHTA and FQGNSA. The CDR3 has 17 amino acids. The CDR3 here is CASSLVSSGTSGGEQFF.

This chain connects TRBV7-6 to TRBJ2-7; no DNA is available, so the TRBD1 call from TCRdb remains unchecked. This CDR3 is 13 amino acids long. Germline values: CDR1 SGHVS, CDR2 FNYEAQ. The CDR3 loop is CASSFRDSYEQYF.

The chain is built from TRBV7-6 and TRBJ2-1; the D call of TRBD1 rests on TCRdb alone, since no DNA is present to check it. Germline V gene lookup returns CDR1 SGHVS and CDR2 FNYEAQ. The CDR3 totals 13 residues. This CDR3 is CASSVRENNEQFF.

This chain uses TRBV20-1 with TRBJ2-3; TCRdb selects TRBD1, and the lack of DNA leaves this call unchecked. The CDR3 has 14 amino acids. Per germline, CDR1 DFQATT and CDR2 SNEGSKA (reference sequence). CDR3 region: CSAIGAWVVDTQYF.

The genes are TRBV20-1 and TRBJ2-5; TCRdb reports TRBD2, a call that lacks DNA to check it against. The CDR3 extends over 13 amino acids. Germline V gives CDR1 DFQATT, CDR2 SNEGSKA (reference sequence). The CDR3 spells CSATERLVETQYF.

V is TRBV29-1 and J is TRBJ2-2; TCRdb lists TRBD2, though no DNA is available to test this call. Germline assignment: CDR1 SQVTM and CDR2 ANQGSEA. This CDR3 spans 14 amino acids. The CDR3 sequence: CSVLAGLNTGELFF.